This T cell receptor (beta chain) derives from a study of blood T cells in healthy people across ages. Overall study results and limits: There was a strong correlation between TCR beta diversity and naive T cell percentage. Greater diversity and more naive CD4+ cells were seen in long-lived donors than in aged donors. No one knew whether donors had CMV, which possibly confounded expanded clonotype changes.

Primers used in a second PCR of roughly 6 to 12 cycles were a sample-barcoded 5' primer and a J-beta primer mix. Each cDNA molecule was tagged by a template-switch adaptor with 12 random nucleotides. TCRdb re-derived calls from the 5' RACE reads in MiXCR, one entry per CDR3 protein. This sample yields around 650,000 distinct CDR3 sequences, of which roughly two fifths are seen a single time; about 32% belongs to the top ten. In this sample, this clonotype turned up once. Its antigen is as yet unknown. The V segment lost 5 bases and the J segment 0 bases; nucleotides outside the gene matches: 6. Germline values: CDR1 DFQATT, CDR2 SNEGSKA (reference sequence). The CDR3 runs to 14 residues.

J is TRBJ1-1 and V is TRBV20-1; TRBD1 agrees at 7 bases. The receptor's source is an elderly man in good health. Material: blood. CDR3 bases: TGCAGTGCTTTTACAGGACAGGTGAACACTGAAGCTTTCTTT. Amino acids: CSAFTGQVNTEAFF.